Following are 15 T cell receptor beta chains from one sample sequenced in a study of regulatory T cells in long-lasting Graves disease. Time point given: newly diagnosed GD, antithyroid drugs for less than 3 months. TCR sequences were obtained from RNA taken from PBMCs. Libraries of TCR beta came from iRepertoire HTBI primers plus Arm-PCR of CDR3 regions. TCRdb analysed the multiplex PCR reads with MiXCR anew, one entry per CDR3 protein. Found here are some 460,000 distinct CDR3 sequences, roughly 16% of them singletons; the top ten hold about 12%. The same data also went into a second study, on T cells in Graves' hyperthyroidism and ophthalmopathy.

The material was peripheral blood mononuclear cells (PBMCs), obtained at new diagnosis, from a patient treated with antithyroid drugs. The receptors shown here come from a man aged 35 to 55 with Graves disease.

This chain joins TRBV11-2 and TRBJ2-7, with D unresolved. The CDR3 is 13 residues long. V lost 3 bases and J 2 bases, leaving 8 bases between the germline ends. The germline V gene encodes CDR1 SGHAT and CDR2 FQNNGV. In DNA form, the CDR3 reads TGTGCCAGCAGCTTTGGTAAGCCCTACGAGCAGTACTTC. It translates to CASSFGKPYEQYF.

The genes are TRBV2 and TRBJ2-7; 9 bases map to TRBD2. Germline CDR1 reads SNHLY; CDR2 reads FYNNEI. CDR3 length: 13 residues. J was trimmed by 7 bases and V by 4 bases; bases with no gene match: 5. The CDR3 region has the DNA TGTGCCAGCAGTGTTAGCGGGAGAGGGGAGCAGTACTTC. Protein sequence: CASSVSGRGEQYF.

Many counts were recorded for this clonotype. The chain joins TRBV27 to TRBJ2-5, with 9 bases that match TRBD2. The CDR3 spans 16 residues. The V and J ends lost 0 bases and 5 bases, in that order; junction bases with no gene match: 7. Germline assignment: CDR1 MNHEY and CDR2 SMNVEV (reference sequence). CDR3 sequence: CASSLSGGRAKETQYF. For the CDR3, the DNA is TGTGCCAGCAGTTTATCGGGCGGGAGGGCCAAGGAGACCCAGTACTTC.

The V call is TRBV7-6, the J call TRBJ1-3, with D possibly matching TRBD1 (5 bases). Germline CDR1 reads SGHVS; CDR2 reads FNYEAQ. V was trimmed by 1 base and J by 1 base, leaving 8 bases between them. This CDR3 comprises 15 residues. The CDR3 loop is CASSLDGASGNTIYF. In DNA form, the CDR3 reads TGTGCCAGCAGCTTAGATGGGGCATCTGGAAACACCATATATTTT.

This clonotype was seen more than once but under ten times. The CDR3 region is CASSPWQGEINQPQHF. The DNA of the CDR3 is TGTGCCAGCAGCCCCTGGCAGGGCGAAATCAATCAGCCCCAGCATTTT. V usage is TRBV5-5 and J usage is TRBJ1-5; a weak D match, TRBD1 (5 bases). V was cut by 4 bases and J by 3 bases, with 17 bases left in between. Germline CDR1 is SGHKS and CDR2 is YYEKEE (reference sequence). This CDR3 has 16 residues.

This chain uses TRBV6-5 with TRBJ2-2; no definite D call. V lost 0 bases and J 1 base, leaving 9 bases between the germline ends. The CDR3 runs 16 residues. Per the germline V gene, CDR1 is MNHEY and CDR2 is SVGAGI. The CDR3 loop reads CASSYSGRLNTGELFF. The CDR3 DNA reads as TGTGCCAGCAGTTACTCGGGTCGGTTGAACACCGGGGAGCTGTTTTTT.

This clonotype was seen at least ten times. The chain uses TRBV5-6 and TRBJ2-5; no definite D call. The germline V gene encodes CDR1 SGHDT and CDR2 YYEEEE. V shed 2 bases and J shed 5 bases, with 10 bases lying between them. The CDR3 covers 13 residues. CDR3 sequence: CASSLVQRETQYF. CDR3 bases: TGTGCCAGCAGCTTAGTCCAACGGGAGACCCAGTACTTC.

In this sample, this clonotype turned up many times. J is TRBJ2-3 and V is TRBV20-1, with a weak D call TRBD2 (6 bases). The CDR3 length is 15 residues. Germline CDR1 DFQATT, CDR2 SNEGSKA (reference sequence). V lost 3 bases and J lost 2, with 15 bases in between. CDR3 region: CSASKTGGTTDTQYF. The DNA of the CDR3 is TGCAGTGCTAGCAAAACCGGCGGGACCACAGATACGCAGTATTTT.

A few counts support this clonotype. The CDR3 DNA reads TGTGCCTGGACTCTAGGCTCACCCCTCCACTTT. Its protein product is CAWTLGSPLHF. The chain has TRBV30 and TRBJ1-6; D gene uncertain. Germline V CDR1 and CDR2: GTSNPN, SVGIG (reference sequence). This CDR3 region has 11 residues. Trimming shortened V by 4 bases and J by 10 bases, and 8 bases separated the two germline ends.

There are a few counts of this clonotype. V is TRBV27 and J is TRBJ2-1; TRBD2 is a possible D gene (5 bases). The CDR3 sequence is 15 residues long. Germline V gene data show CDR1 as MNHEY and CDR2 as SMNVEV (reference sequence). The ends were cut back, 4 bases at V and 6 bases at J, with 16 bases in the middle. CDR3 DNA sequence: TGTGCCAGCAGTTCACTAGAGCGACCGGGCAATGAGCAGTTCTTC. Encoded protein: CASSSLERPGNEQFF.

This clonotype was recorded many times. The chain has TRBV12-3 or TRBV12-4 and TRBJ2-3; 9 bases map to TRBD1. V was clipped by 5 bases and J by 6 bases; unmatched bases: 6. The CDR3 covers 14 residues. The CDR3 coding sequence is TGTGCCAGCAGTCCGGGACAGGGAGCGGATACGCAGTATTTT. Its protein is CASSPGQGADTQYF.

This clonotype was picked up many times. The chain has TRBV30 and TRBJ2-5, with D tentatively TRBD2 (5 bases). This CDR3 has 15 residues. Trimming took off 2 bases at V and 3 bases at J, with 16 bases between the two ends. The germline V gene encodes CDR1 GTSNPN and CDR2 SVGIG (reference sequence). CDR3 nucleotide sequence: TGTGCCTGGAGTACTGGCCTAGCCTCAAAAGAGACCCAGTACTTC. Residues: CAWSTGLASKETQYF.

The chain employs TRBV28 and TRBJ2-7; D unclear. V was shortened by 1 base and J by 6 bases, with 16 bases between the two germline ends. This CDR3 has 15 residues. Germline V CDR1 and CDR2: MDHEN, SYDVKM. The CDR3 spells CASSLSMPGILEQYF. In nucleotides, the CDR3 is TGTGCCAGCAGTTTATCTATGCCTGGGATCCTCGAGCAGTACTTC.

Ten or more counts support this clonotype. The chain links TRBV3-1 to TRBJ2-7; TRBD1 matches 9 bases. V lost 1 base and J lost 3; bases outside the gene matches: 1. CDR1 and CDR2 (germline): LGHDT, YNNKEL (reference sequence). The CDR3 spans 14 residues. The CDR3 nucleotides are TGTGCCAGCAGCCAAGGGACAGGGGACTACGAGCAGTACTTC. It codes for CASSQGTGDYEQYF.

V is TRBV4-2 and J is TRBJ1-5, with D possibly being TRBD1 (6 bases). Looked up from germline, CDR1 is LGHNA and CDR2 is YNFKEQ. The CDR3 is 12 residues long. V lost 3 bases to trimming and J lost 6 bases, with 6 bases between them. The chain's CDR3 is CASSQTGQPQHF. The CDR3 bases are TGTGCCAGCAGCCAGACAGGTCAGCCCCAGCATTTT.